This record covers a single TCR beta chain. Deletions cut 5 bases from V and 1 base from J, with 13 bases between. This CDR3 spans 15 amino acids. Germline V gives CDR1 LNHDA, CDR2 SQIVND (reference sequence). The sample belongs to a study of Ad26.COV2.S vaccination and SARS-CoV-2 variants. At the level of the study: Once or twice, 56 days apart, Ad26.COV2.S was delivered intramuscularly.

Assay: immunoSEQ multiplex PCR; the TCRdb copy retains only in-frame clones and omits some. The sample yields approximately 480,000 clones, 87% seen once. Stated treatment: about 20 received Ad26.COV2.S at low or high dose, single or two shots; a few received placebo; per-sample allocation not given. Samples came from day 63 after the first vaccine or placebo injection. Sequencing was performed on peripheral blood, taken in a trial of Ad26.COV2.S vaccine versus placebo. This receptor was taken from a person aged 18-60 years who received the Ad26.COV2.S COVID-19 vaccine or a placebo. V is TRBV19 and J is TRBJ2-3; D is ambiguous. The CDR3 DNA follows: TGTGCCAGTAGTGAAGAGTCACTGGGCACAGATACGCAGTATTTT. Its protein product is CASSEESLGTDTQYF.